This entry is about one T cell receptor (beta chain). Its antigen is undetermined. The sample contains more than one DNA sequence encoding this CDR3. From germline, CDR1 is SEHNR and CDR2 FQNEAQ (reference sequence). The CDR3 spans 13 residues. V was shortened by 1 base and J by 1 base, with 4 bases between the two germline ends. Assay used: immunoSEQ multiplex PCR; TCRdb lists only in-frame clones, some missing. There are around 190,000 clones in the sample; approximately 92% occur only once, and 1% to 1.5% lies in the top ten. The sample belongs to a study of T cell responses to AZD1222 COVID-19 vaccine. Notes on the study in general: Two AZD1222 doses significantly raised spike-specific TCR breadth and depth over controls. Most donors were white British, females outnumbered males, and clonal diversity was possibly underestimated.

This rearrangement joins TRBV7-9 to TRBJ1-1, with unresolved D. The sample consisted of peripheral blood, taken on day 0 of AZD1222 vaccination. The receptor comes from an adult in good health. The CDR3 sequence: CASSLVENTEAFF. CDR3 nucleotide sequence: TGTGCCAGCAGCTTAGTCGAGAACACTGAAGCTTTCTTT.